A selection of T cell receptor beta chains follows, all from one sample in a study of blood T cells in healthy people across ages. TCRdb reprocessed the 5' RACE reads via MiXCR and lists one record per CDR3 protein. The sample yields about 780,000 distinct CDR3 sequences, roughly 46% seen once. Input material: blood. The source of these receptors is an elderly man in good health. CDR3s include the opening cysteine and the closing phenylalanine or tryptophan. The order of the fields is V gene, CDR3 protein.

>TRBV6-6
CASSSLWGMSNQPQHF
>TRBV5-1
CASSLRPGPQPQHF
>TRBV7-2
CASSLDGTSETQYF
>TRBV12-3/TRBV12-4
CASSFQGAAVVEKLFF
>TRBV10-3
CAIGAREYEQYF
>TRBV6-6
CASSPRAQAPSTDTQYF
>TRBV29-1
CSVGPGQGDGYTF
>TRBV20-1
CSASALQGMGSGANVLTF
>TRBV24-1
CATSDAGGAVNEQFF
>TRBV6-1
CASSQLAGDRETQYF
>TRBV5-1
CASAEGQGSYGYTF
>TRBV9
CASSLAESTDMQYF
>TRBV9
CASSLYTGTGYYEQYF
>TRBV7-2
CASSFFGTLNTGELFF
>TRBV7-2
CASTLGSPGPNQPQHF
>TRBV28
CASRRSGNGNNEQFF
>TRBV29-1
CSVEDNWDTDTQYF
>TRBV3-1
CASSQASGLGNEQFF
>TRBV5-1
CASSPKMGGNLDTQYF
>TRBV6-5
CASTRDRGRTNEQFF
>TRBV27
CASSLSRRSYEQYF
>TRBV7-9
CASSLTGVQYF
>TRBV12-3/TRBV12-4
CACNPGTGNEQFF
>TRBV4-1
CASSQEQLSGDTQYF
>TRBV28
CASQGETNYGYTF
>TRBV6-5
CASSYGGGRGYTF
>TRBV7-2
CASSRGRYQETQYF
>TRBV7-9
CASSLEGAFPNQFF
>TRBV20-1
CSATPGSGTDTQYF
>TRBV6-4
CASSLLAGWGNEQYF
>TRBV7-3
CASSLEAGGRRTQYF
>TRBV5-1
CASSLIGEREDYNEQYF
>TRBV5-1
CASSLQAGPTGELFF
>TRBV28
CASSLSAGFNSPLHF
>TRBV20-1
CSARGQPGQPQHF
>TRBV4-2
CASSRAGPSYEQYF
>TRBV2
CASKVRGEKLFF
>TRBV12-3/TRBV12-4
CASSANRASTDTQYF
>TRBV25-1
CASSEVAALEQYF
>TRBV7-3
CASSFGFDTDTQYF
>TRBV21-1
CASSKVVAALTFYQETQYF
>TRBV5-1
CASSLESGSGTGELFF
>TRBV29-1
CSVSTGYSYEQYF
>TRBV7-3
CASSPNDYGQYF